The rows below give T cell receptor beta chains drawn from one sample of a study of sequential checkpoint blockade in melanoma. Here immunoSEQ multiplex PCR was the method, and the copy in TCRdb shows in-frame clones only, minus some. The sample records 13,000 to 15,000 clones, around half being singletons. The sequencing here drew on CD8+ T cells sorted from blood (inferred from file names), taken from a patient given nivolumab and ipilimumab in sequence. These receptors came from a human donor with melanoma. Each CDR3 is given with its conserved first and last residue. Fields, in order: CDR3 DNA, CDR3 protein, CDR3 length, V gene, J gene, D gene, clone size. The D gene is left open where the match is weak. The size entry is marked missing in some rows and otherwise reads once, few, many or a size class.

CDR3 DNA: TGTGCCAGCTCACTAGCGGGGGTTGAGCAGTACTTC
CDR3 protein: CASSLAGVEQYF
CDR3 length: 12
V gene: TRBV7-9
J gene: TRBJ2-7
D gene: TRBD2
clone size: few

CDR3 DNA: TGTGCCAGCAGCTTAGCTCCCCTCCCCAATGAGCAGTTCTTC
CDR3 protein: CASSLAPLPNEQFF
CDR3 length: 14
V gene: TRBV7-9
J gene: TRBJ2-1
D gene: NA
clone size: NA

CDR3 DNA: TGTGCCAGCAGCTTAGAAGGAGCGGGCGTCTCCTACGAGCAGTACTTC
CDR3 protein: CASSLEGAGVSYEQYF
CDR3 length: 16
V gene: TRBV7-6
J gene: TRBJ2-7
D gene: NA
clone size: NA

CDR3 DNA: TGTGCCAGCAGCTTTGGGGGGACTTACGAGCAGTACTTC
CDR3 protein: CASSFGGTYEQYF
CDR3 length: 13
V gene: TRBV5-5
J gene: TRBJ2-7
D gene: NA
clone size: NA

CDR3 DNA: TGTGCCAGCAGTTACGAAGGTAGCGAGCAGTACTTC
CDR3 protein: CASSYEGSEQYF
CDR3 length: 12
V gene: TRBV6-5
J gene: TRBJ2-7
D gene: NA
clone size: NA

CDR3 DNA: TGTGCCAGCAGCTTAGCTCCGGGACTTAACTCCTACGAGCAGTACTTC
CDR3 protein: CASSLAPGLNSYEQYF
CDR3 length: 16
V gene: TRBV7-2
J gene: TRBJ2-7
D gene: NA
clone size: NA

CDR3 DNA: TGTGCCAGCAGTTTATCCGCGGGATCCGGTCCCCACGAGCAGTACTTC
CDR3 protein: CASSLSAGSGPHEQYF
CDR3 length: 16
V gene: TRBV27
J gene: TRBJ2-7
D gene: NA
clone size: few

CDR3 DNA: TGTGCCAGCTCACCTCCGACAGGGGGCAGCGGCGAGCAGTACTTC
CDR3 protein: CASSPPTGGSGEQYF
CDR3 length: 15
V gene: TRBV18
J gene: TRBJ2-7
D gene: TRBD1
clone size: NA

CDR3 DNA: TGTGCCAGCAGCTTAGGCGGAGTCAGGAACACTGAAGCTTTCTTT
CDR3 protein: CASSLGGVRNTEAFF
CDR3 length: 15
V gene: TRBV7-6
J gene: TRBJ1-1
D gene: NA
clone size: NA

CDR3 DNA: TGTGCCAGCAGCTTGAATGGCCCTAACACTGAAGCTTTCTTT
CDR3 protein: CASSLNGPNTEAFF
CDR3 length: 14
V gene: TRBV5-4
J gene: TRBJ1-1
D gene: NA
clone size: NA

CDR3 DNA: TGTGCCAGCAGCTCCCCGACAGGGGTGGAGGACGAGCAGTACTTC
CDR3 protein: CASSSPTGVEDEQYF
CDR3 length: 15
V gene: TRBV11-2
J gene: TRBJ2-7
D gene: TRBD1
clone size: NA

CDR3 DNA: TGTGCCAGCAGCGACAGAGCGAACACCGGGGAGCTGTTTTTT
CDR3 protein: CASSDRANTGELFF
CDR3 length: 14
V gene: TRBV6-4
J gene: TRBJ2-2
D gene: NA
clone size: few

CDR3 DNA: TGTGCCAGCAGTAACACAGAGACCCTTTCCTACGAGCAGTACTTC
CDR3 protein: CASSNTETLSYEQYF
CDR3 length: 15
V gene: TRBV11-2
J gene: TRBJ2-7
D gene: NA
clone size: few

CDR3 DNA: TGTGCCAGCAGCTTAGAGGTCTCCGGTCAGCCCCAGCATTTT
CDR3 protein: CASSLEVSGQPQHF
CDR3 length: 14
V gene: TRBV11-2
J gene: TRBJ1-5
D gene: NA
clone size: few

CDR3 DNA: TGTGCCAGCAGCCTGTGGAGGGGCGAAAACACCATATATTTT
CDR3 protein: CASSLWRGENTIYF
CDR3 length: 14
V gene: TRBV11-2
J gene: TRBJ1-3
D gene: NA
clone size: NA

CDR3 DNA: TGCGCCACCCACAAAGTTGAAGCTTTCTTT
CDR3 protein: CATHKVEAFF
CDR3 length: 10
V gene: TRBV23-1
J gene: TRBJ1-1
D gene: NA
clone size: NA

CDR3 DNA: TGTGCCAGCAGCCCCAGACTAGAGGACGGGTACAATGAGCAGTTCTTC
CDR3 protein: CASSPRLEDGYNEQFF
CDR3 length: 16
V gene: TRBV9
J gene: TRBJ2-1
D gene: NA
clone size: medium-sized

CDR3 DNA: TGCGCCAGCAGCCGGGGACAGGGGGCGGACAATCAGCCCCAGCATTTT
CDR3 protein: CASSRGQGADNQPQHF
CDR3 length: 16
V gene: TRBV4-1
J gene: TRBJ1-5
D gene: TRBD1
clone size: NA

CDR3 DNA: TGTGCCAGCAGCGATCCAGGTCTAGCGGGAGTCTACGAGCAGTACTTC
CDR3 protein: CASSDPGLAGVYEQYF
CDR3 length: 16
V gene: TRBV7-9
J gene: TRBJ2-7
D gene: TRBD2
clone size: NA

CDR3 DNA: TGTGCCAGCAGTGAACAGGGATGGAGCAATCAGCCCCAGCATTTT
CDR3 protein: CASSEQGWSNQPQHF
CDR3 length: 15
V gene: TRBV6-1
J gene: TRBJ1-5
D gene: NA
clone size: NA

CDR3 DNA: TGCGCCAGCAGCCAATCTACAGGGGCAGATACGCAGTATTTT
CDR3 protein: CASSQSTGADTQYF
CDR3 length: 14
V gene: TRBV4-1
J gene: TRBJ2-3
D gene: TRBD1
clone size: few

CDR3 DNA: TGTGCCAGCAGTGGGTCAGGGACTAATGAAAAACTGTTTTTT
CDR3 protein: CASSGSGTNEKLFF
CDR3 length: 14
V gene: TRBV2
J gene: TRBJ1-4
D gene: NA
clone size: few